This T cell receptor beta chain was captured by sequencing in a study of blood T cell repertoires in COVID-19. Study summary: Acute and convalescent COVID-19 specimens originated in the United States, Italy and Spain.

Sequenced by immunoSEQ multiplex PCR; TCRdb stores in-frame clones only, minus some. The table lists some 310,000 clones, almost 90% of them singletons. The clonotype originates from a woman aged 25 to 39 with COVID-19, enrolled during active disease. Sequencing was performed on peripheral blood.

Here the CDR3 reads CASSRTNNQPQHF. CDR3 sequence (DNA): TGTGCCAGCAGCCGGACAAACAATCAGCCCCAGCATTTT. The chain is built from TRBV11-2 and TRBJ1-5; a possible D gene is TRBD1 (5 bases). The germline CDR1 and CDR2 sequences are SGHAT and FQNNGV. V was shortened by 5 bases and J by 3 bases, with 8 bases between the two germline ends. The CDR3 covers 13 residues.